This entry is about one T cell receptor beta chain. The antigen remains undetermined. The source of the sample is a study of response to subunit inactivated influenza vaccine. Study-level findings and limits: Each seasonal flu vaccination may recruit only limited new T cells, authors suggested.

The CDR3 covers 13 residues. TCRdb recomputed calls from the RT-PCR reads with MiXCR, one row per CDR3 protein. The table shows around 190,000 distinct CDR3 sequences, with about 15% occurring only once. The sequences come from CD8+ T cells sorted from PBMCs, collected 5 days after vaccination. The TCR was taken from a man aged 45-60 years who received an inactivated influenza vaccine. The chain couples TRBV21-1 to TRBJ2-1; no DNA check was done on the table's D call, TRBD2. TRBV21-1 is a listed pseudogene. The CDR3 reads CASSGGRYNEQFF. The CDR3 DNA follows: TGTGCCAGCAGCGGCGGGAGGTACAATGAGCAGTTCTTC.